This TCR beta chain was identified in a study of blood T cell repertoires in COVID-19. Study-wide background: Material from acute and convalescent COVID-19 was sourced from the United States, Italy and Spain.

As originally analysed: The assay estimated nucleated cells by amplifying reference gene primers. The assay was immunoSEQ multiplex PCR, and TCRdb's table has in-frame clones only and misses some. The D gene and trimming were derived from the DNA, and the V and J assignments and clone size from that table. Of roughly 100,000 clones listed, under 80% are singletons. Germline CDR1 and CDR2: SGHDN and FVKESK. J lost 3 bases, V lost 5 bases, and 8 bases had no gene match. This CDR3 region has 15 residues. The chain joins TRBV14 to TRBJ2-3, with 7 bases fitting TRBD2. This TCR was sampled from a man between 65 and 80 years old with active or convalescent COVID-19. Sequenced material: peripheral blood. CDR3 nucleotides: TGTGCCAGCAGCGACGCGCTAGCGGTAACAGATACGCAGTATTTT. Amino acids: CASSDALAVTDTQYF.